This T cell receptor beta chain is from a study of blood T cell repertoires in COVID-19. Authors' data handling: Reference gene primers were amplified, and this amplification served to estimate nucleated cell counts. TCRdb keeps only in-frame clones here, not all; method: immunoSEQ multiplex PCR. Clone size and V and J calls were adopted from that table, with D and trimming inferred from the DNA. The table records 200,000 to 250,000 clones, roughly nine tenths of them present only once. Germline values: CDR1 MGHRA, CDR2 YSYEKL. This CDR3 contains 14 residues. V gave up 3 bases and J gave up 6 bases; unmatched junction bases: 5.

The clonotype was recovered from a woman in her 50s with acute or convalescent COVID-19. V gene TRBV4-1 combines with J gene TRBJ1-1; TRBD1 aligns across 9 bases. The sequencing sample was made of peripheral blood. CDR3 DNA: TGCGCCAGCAGCCAGGTGACAGGGGGGTCTGAAGCTTTCTTT. Translating gives CASSQVTGGSEAFF.